These T cell receptor beta chains were read from a single sample in a study of T-cell reconstitution after alpha-beta-depleted transplantation in children. TCRdb re-analysed the PCR reads in MiXCR, keeping a single row per CDR3 protein. The top ten clones hold 23% of a sample with under 300,000 distinct CDR3 sequences, around 10% of them seen once. The sequences come from peripheral blood, collected 180 days after TCRalphabeta/CD19-depleted stem cell transplant. These receptors were taken from a male patient between 2 and 10 years old who had a stem cell transplant for chronic granulomatous disease, so the T cells may come from the graft donor. CDR3s include the opening cysteine and the closing phenylalanine or tryptophan. D genes are given only for firm matches. For some rows the clone size is stated as once, few or many, or as a class when expanded; others skip it.

d_call	v_call	j_call	clone_size	cdr3_aa	cdr3_nt
NA	TRBV12-3/TRBV12-4	TRBJ2-6	NA	CASSEQGSGANVLTF	TGTGCCAGCAGTGAACAGGGCTCTGGGGCCAACGTCCTGACTTTC
TRBD1	TRBV11-2	TRBJ1-3	many	CASSLVLHGTGRGNTIYF	TGTGCCAGCAGCTTAGTCTTGCACGGGACAGGGAGAGGAAACACCATATATTTT
NA	TRBV12-3/TRBV12-4	TRBJ1-1	many	CASTTGRLNTEAFF	TGTGCCAGCACTACGGGACGGCTGAACACTGAAGCTTTCTTT
TRBD2	TRBV6-2/TRBV6-3	TRBJ2-7	many	CASRESGRTYEQYF	TGTGCCAGCAGAGAAAGCGGGAGGACCTACGAGCAGTACTTC
NA	TRBV7-2	TRBJ2-1	many	CASSLVRAYNEQFF	TGTGCCAGCAGCTTAGTGCGGGCCTACAATGAGCAGTTCTTC
TRBD2	TRBV20-1	TRBJ2-1	NA	CSARGTSTYNEQFF	TGCAGTGCTAGGGGGACTAGCACCTACAATGAGCAGTTCTTC
NA	TRBV15	TRBJ1-2	NA	CATSRDFAGADVYTF	TGTGCCACCAGCAGAGATTTCGCAGGGGCTGATGTCTACACCTTC
TRBD2	TRBV9	TRBJ2-7	many	CARNGGGRTLSYEQYF	TGTGCCCGTAACGGGGGAGGGCGAACCCTCTCCTACGAGCAGTACTTC
NA	TRBV20-1	TRBJ2-5	many	CSAMGNQETQYF	TGCAGTGCTATGGGGAACCAAGAGACCCAGTACTTC
TRBD2	TRBV18	TRBJ2-6	many	CASSPSGGTGANVLTF	TGTGCCAGCTCACCTTCGGGGGGAACTGGGGCCAACGTCCTGACTTTC
TRBD2	TRBV7-3	TRBJ2-1	many	CANRPLAGLKFF	TGTGCCAACCGACCACTAGCGGGGTTAAAGTTCTTC
NA	TRBV27	TRBJ1-5	many	CASSLRGHDINQPQHF	TGTGCCAGCAGTTTAAGGGGACACGATATAAATCAGCCCCAGCATTTT
TRBD1	TRBV12-3/TRBV12-4	TRBJ2-5	many	CASSPWDRGQETQYF	TGTGCCAGCAGTCCCTGGGACAGGGGGCAAGAGACCCAGTACTTC
TRBD2	TRBV6-1	TRBJ2-7	many	CASSDSGRIHEQYF	TGTGCCAGCAGTGATAGCGGGAGGATTCACGAGCAGTACTTC
NA	TRBV29-1	TRBJ2-1	NA	CSVEFPVPYNEQFF	TGCAGCGTTGAATTCCCGGTTCCCTACAATGAGCAGTTCTTC
TRBD2	TRBV2	TRBJ2-1	NA	CATGTRTSGANEQFF	TGTGCCACCGGCACCCGGACTAGCGGGGCCAATGAGCAGTTCTTC
NA	TRBV29-1	TRBJ2-2	many	CSVPSGLDVTGELFF	TGCAGCGTTCCCTCTGGTTTGGATGTTACCGGGGAGCTGTTTTTT
TRBD1	TRBV20-1	TRBJ1-5	many	CSATTGTGRRQPQHF	TGCAGTGCTACTACCGGGACAGGGCGGAGGCAGCCCCAGCATTTT
NA	TRBV7-6	TRBJ2-7	many	CASSLVWEDRYEQYF	TGTGCCAGCAGCTTAGTCTGGGAGGACCGCTACGAGCAGTACTTC
TRBD1	TRBV15	TRBJ2-7	many	CATSREAGGYEQYF	TGTGCCACCAGCAGAGAGGCAGGGGGCTACGAGCAGTACTTC
TRBD1	TRBV12-3/TRBV12-4	TRBJ1-2	NA	CASSLIQPGQGRGYTF	TGTGCCAGCAGCCTCATACAACCGGGACAGGGTCGCGGCTACACCTTC
NA	TRBV7-2	TRBJ2-7	NA	CASSLRVTDEQYF	TGTGCCAGCAGCTTACGGGTTACGGACGAGCAGTACTTC
NA	TRBV7-9	TRBJ1-5	NA	CASSQVDGSNQPQHF	TGTGCCAGCAGCCAAGTGGACGGTAGCAATCAGCCCCAGCATTTT
NA	TRBV7-9	TRBJ2-2	many	CASSFLESGELFF	TGTGCCAGCAGCTTTCTAGAATCCGGGGAGCTGTTTTTT
NA	TRBV5-1	TRBJ2-1	many	CASSPQGTFNEQFF	TGCGCCAGCAGCCCCCAGGGGACTTTTAATGAGCAGTTCTTC
NA	TRBV27	TRBJ1-1	many	CASRVQPNTEAFF	TGTGCCAGCAGGGTACAGCCGAACACTGAAGCTTTCTTT
NA	TRBV5-4	TRBJ2-3	NA	CASSIQVADTQYF	TGTGCCAGCAGCATCCAGGTAGCAGATACGCAGTATTTT
TRBD1	TRBV29-1	TRBJ1-2	many	CSVERPGQSYLNYGYTF	TGCAGCGTTGAAAGACCGGGACAGAGCTATTTAAACTATGGCTACACCTTC
TRBD1	TRBV7-8	TRBJ1-4	many	CASSLGTGARNEKLFF	TGTGCCAGCAGCTTGGGGACAGGGGCTAGGAATGAAAAACTGTTTTTT
NA	TRBV5-1	TRBJ2-3	many	CASSLTGLWEDTQYF	TGCGCCAGCAGCCTGACGGGACTCTGGGAAGATACGCAGTATTTT
NA	TRBV10-3	TRBJ2-3	many	CAISDYRFTQYF	TGTGCCATCAGTGACTACAGATTTACGCAGTATTTT
NA	TRBV12-3/TRBV12-4	TRBJ2-3	many	CASSSSGYTDTQYF	TGTGCCAGCAGTTCGTCAGGGTACACAGATACGCAGTATTTT
TRBD1	TRBV5-1	TRBJ2-1	many	CASSLAPGQGALNEQFF	TGCGCCAGCAGCTTGGCCCCGGGACAGGGTGCCCTTAATGAGCAGTTCTTC
NA	TRBV20-1	TRBJ2-5	many	CSATTETQYF	TGCAGTGCTACCACAGAGACCCAGTACTTC
TRBD2	TRBV20-1	TRBJ2-1	few	CSATGGLAERFPYNEQFF	TGCAGTGCTACCGGGGGACTAGCGGAGAGGTTCCCCTACAATGAGCAGTTCTTC
NA	TRBV7-9	TRBJ2-7	many	CASSSMGEQYF	TGTGCCAGCAGCTCTATGGGAGAGCAGTACTTC
NA	TRBV9	TRBJ2-7	many	CASSPLSVGYEQYF	TGTGCCAGCAGCCCTCTCAGTGTTGGCTACGAGCAGTACTTC